Below, 20 T cell receptor beta chains from the same sample are listed, as sequenced in a study of regulatory T cells in long-lasting Graves disease. To make TCR beta libraries, researchers used iRepertoire HTBI primers and Arm-PCR of CDR3 regions. MiXCR was run by TCRdb on the multiplex PCR reads, yielding one entry per CDR3 protein. The table shows 400,000 to 450,000 distinct CDR3 sequences, with about 16% occurring only once. Regarding time point: newly diagnosed GD, antithyroid drugs for less than 3 months. RNA from PBMCs was the source of the TCR library. The same sample was also studied in work on T cells in Graves' hyperthyroidism and ophthalmopathy.

The specimen comprised peripheral blood mononuclear cells (PBMCs), sampled at new diagnosis, from a patient treated with antithyroid drugs. All receptors derive from a woman aged 25 to 39 with Graves disease.

This clonotype was seen repeatedly, ten times or more. The chain recombines TRBV7-2 with TRBJ1-2, with D tentatively TRBD1 (5 bases). V was clipped by 5 bases and J by 3 bases, with 19 bases between them. CDR1 is SGHTA, CDR2 FQGNSA, per germline. The CDR3 sequence is 16 residues long. Written as DNA, the CDR3 is TGTGCCAGCAGCCCAACTAGGGGTGGAGGTGACTATGGCTACACCTTC. Translated, it gives CASSPTRGGGDYGYTF.

At least ten counts were recorded for this clonotype. The chain joins TRBV12-3 or TRBV12-4 to TRBJ2-3; D ambiguous. V dropped 2 bases and J dropped 4 bases, with 10 bases sitting between them. CDR3 length: 14 residues. The CDR3 nucleotides read TGTGCCAGCAGTTTATCCATACGCGCAGATACGCAGTATTTT. This sequence encodes CASSLSIRADTQYF.

This clonotype was counted at least ten times. The V gene is TRBV11-2, the J gene TRBJ2-5; possible D gene TRBD2, 5 bases. Germline CDR1 reads SGHAT; CDR2 reads FQNNGV. The CDR3 contains 14 residues. Between the trimmed V and J ends, which lost 4 bases and 4 bases, there was a span of 13 bases. The CDR3 region is CASSSGRGPETQYF. The CDR3 region has the DNA TGTGCCAGCAGCTCGGGCCGGGGTCCAGAGACCCAGTACTTC.

This clonotype was observed at least ten times. J is TRBJ2-3 and V is TRBV18; a weak D match, TRBD2 (6 bases). Trimming removed 3 bases from V and 0 bases from J, with 10 bases in between. The CDR3 sequence is 15 residues long. The germline gives CDR1 KGHSH, CDR2 LQKENI. CDR3: CASSPFGGSTDTQYF. In DNA, the CDR3 is TGTGCCAGCTCACCCTTCGGAGGGAGCACAGATACGCAGTATTTT.

The V call is TRBV29-1, the J call TRBJ2-7, with unresolved D. The length of the CDR3 is 14 residues. Germline CDR1 and CDR2: SQVTM and ANQGSEA. V was cut by 7 bases and J by 7 bases, with 23 bases left in between. CDR3 DNA: TGCAGCGCCTCCGGGTCCCCCCTTTCGGAGGAGCAGTACTTC. Translated: CSASGSPLSEEQYF.

The chain couples TRBV10-3 to TRBJ2-1; TRBD2 agrees at 10 bases. Trimming removed 5 bases from V and 8 bases from J; junction bases left unmatched: 6. Germline V CDR1 and CDR2: ENHRY, SYGVKD. The CDR3 length is 14 residues. CDR3 sequence: CAISQREGVYEQFF. The CDR3 DNA reads TGTGCCATCAGTCAGCGGGAGGGCGTATATGAGCAGTTCTTC.

This clonotype was observed a few times. The chain has TRBV7-9 and TRBJ2-6, with D hard to call. Trimming left V 6 bases short and J 0 bases short, with 15 bases between. The CDR3 is 17 residues long. Germline CDR1 SEHNR, CDR2 FQNEAQ (reference sequence). The DNA of the CDR3 is TGTGCCAGCAGTTCACCCTGGGTGGGCTCTGGGGCCAACGTCCTGACTTTC. Its translation: CASSSPWVGSGANVLTF.

In the case of this clonotype: A much larger clone differs from this one at a single base, so this may be a read error. This CDR3 is missing its conserved last phenylalanine or tryptophan, likely due to a read error. The genes are TRBV2 and TRBJ2-1; D is undetermined. Germline V lookup: CDR1 SNHLY, CDR2 FYNNEI. The germline V and J ends were trimmed by 7 bases and 9 bases, with 10 bases remaining between them. The CDR3 consists of 11 residues. CDR3 sequence reads: CASTVYGEQFL. The CDR3 DNA reads as TGTGCCAGCACCGTATACGGTGAGCAGTTCCTC.

This clonotype showed up many times. The chain links TRBV6-1 to TRBJ2-3; D remains unclear. The CDR3 totals 11 residues. Germline assignment: CDR1 MNHNS and CDR2 SASEGT. The CDR3 spells CAKGRTDTQYF. Here the CDR3 DNA reads TGTGCGAAGGGTCGGACAGATACGCAGTATTTT.

V is TRBV5-4 and J is TRBJ1-2, with TRBD1 matching 7 bases. CDR3 length: 14 residues. The V and J ends lost 3 bases and 2 bases, in that order; junction bases with no gene match: 4. CDR1 and CDR2 from the germline V gene are SGHNT and YYREEE (reference sequence). CDR3 DNA: TGTGCCAGCAGCTGGAGGGACAGAAACTATGGCTACACCTTC. Translation gives CASSWRDRNYGYTF. Based on the CDR3 plus reference TRBV5-4 and TRBJ1-2, the full variable domain is ETGVTQSPTHLIKTRGQQVTLRCSSQSGHNTVSWYQQALGQGPQFIFQYYREEENGRGNFPPRFSGLQFPNYSSELNVNALELDDSALYLCASSWRDRNYGYTFGSGTRLTVV.

The chain employs TRBV7-9 and TRBJ2-3; 8 nucleotides align to TRBD2. The V segment lost 6 bases and the J segment 5 bases; nucleotides outside the gene matches: 10. Germline V gene lookup returns CDR1 SEHNR and CDR2 FQNEAQ (reference sequence). The CDR3 runs 15 residues. CDR3 bases: TGTGCCAGCAGGGAACTAGCGGTTTCGCGAGATACGCAGTATTTT. The encoded protein is CASRELAVSRDTQYF. Drawing the rest from reference TRBV7-9 and TRBJ2-3, the complete variable domain is DTGVSQNPRHKITKRGQNVTFRCDPISEHNRLYWYRQTLGQGPEFLTYFQNEAQLEKSRLLSDRFSAERPKGSFSTLEIQRTEQGDSAMYLCASRELAVSRDTQYFGPGTRLTVL.

Regarding this clonotype: This may be a read error: a much more frequent sequence differs by one nucleotide. The rearrangement uses TRBV5-1 and TRBJ1-2; perhaps TRBD1 as D (6 bases). The CDR3 sequence is 14 residues long. The V end lost 8 bases, the J end lost 4 bases, and 18 bases lay between the germline ends. Looked up from germline, CDR1 is SGHRS and CDR2 is YFSETQ. CDR3 nucleotide sequence: TGCGCCAGAAGCCCCCTACAGGGTGGCTATGGCTACACCTTC. Amino acids: CARSPLQGGYGYTF.

This clonotype was counted many times. The chain employs TRBV5-1 and TRBJ2-7; no clear D gene. V dropped 4 bases and J dropped 6 bases, with 8 bases sitting between them. The germline gives CDR1 SGHRS, CDR2 YFSETQ. CDR3 length: 11 amino acids. CDR3: CASSEGREQYF. CDR3 nucleotide sequence: TGCGCCAGCAGCGAAGGTCGCGAGCAGTACTTC.

J is TRBJ2-2 and V is TRBV5-4, with D possibly matching TRBD2 (5 bases). Germline CDR1 reads SGHNT; CDR2 reads YYREEE (reference sequence). The V end lost 5 bases, the J end lost 0 bases, and 11 bases lay between the germline ends. The CDR3 has 15 amino acids. CDR3 sequence: CASRSGNPNTGELFF. CDR3 coding DNA: TGTGCCAGCAGATCCGGGAACCCGAACACCGGGGAGCTGTTTTTT.

This clonotype was seen a handful of times. This sequence joins TRBV19 and TRBJ1-2; D gene ambiguous. The germline V gene has CDR1 LNHDA and CDR2 SQIVND (reference sequence). The ends were cut back, 9 bases at V and 2 bases at J, with 13 bases in the middle. This CDR3 has 13 residues. CDR3 amino acids: CASKGGSNYGYTF. CDR3 coding DNA: TGTGCCAGCAAGGGTGGGTCCAACTATGGCTACACCTTC.

This clonotype was counted many times. This sequence joins TRBV28 and TRBJ2-7; 9 bases align to TRBD1. This CDR3 is 18 amino acids long. Per the germline V gene, CDR1 is MDHEN and CDR2 is SYDVKM. The V gene end was trimmed by 7 bases and the J gene end by 2 bases; junction bases not matched to a gene: 18. As DNA, the CDR3 is TGTGCCAGCACCTCGACATACCTCGACAGGGGGGTTACCTACGAGCAGTACTTC. The encoded protein is CASTSTYLDRGVTYEQYF.

The rearrangement uses TRBV12-3 or TRBV12-4 and TRBJ2-3; TRBD1 is a possible D gene (5 bases). Trimming shortened V by 3 bases and J by 2 bases, and 12 bases separated the two germline ends. This CDR3 is built from 15 residues. CDR3 nucleotide sequence: TGTGCCAGCAGTTTGCCAGGGCTCATCACAGATACGCAGTATTTT. Encoded protein: CASSLPGLITDTQYF.

The chain links TRBV20-1 to TRBJ2-7, with D possibly TRBD1 on 6 matching bases. V lost 8 bases to trimming and J lost 2 bases, with 19 bases between them. Germline V gene sequence: CDR1 DFQATT, CDR2 SNEGSKA (reference sequence). The CDR3 is made up of 14 amino acids. The CDR3 here is CSTTPGQTTYEQYF. The CDR3 DNA reads as TGCAGTACGACACCGGGACAAACGACCTACGAGCAGTACTTC.

This clonotype was found a few times. V usage is TRBV5-1 and J usage is TRBJ2-7, with D perhaps assigned TRBD1 or TRBD2 (5 bases each). Germline V gene data show CDR1 as SGHRS and CDR2 as YFSETQ. The CDR3 covers 14 residues. Trimming stripped 4 bases from V and 2 bases from J, with 13 bases between. The CDR3 DNA is TGCGCCAGCAGCGTCGGGGCAGATCCCTACGAGCAGTACTTC. Protein product: CASSVGADPYEQYF.

This clonotype has just one count. This may come from a read error, since a much larger clone is one base off. CDR3: CASSLDGHTQCF. The CDR3 region has the DNA TGTGCCAGCAGCTTAGATGGCCATACGCAGTGTTTT. This chain connects TRBV11-3 to TRBJ2-3; D remains unclear. Germline V CDR1 and CDR2: SGHNT, YENEEA. The CDR3 has 12 amino acids.